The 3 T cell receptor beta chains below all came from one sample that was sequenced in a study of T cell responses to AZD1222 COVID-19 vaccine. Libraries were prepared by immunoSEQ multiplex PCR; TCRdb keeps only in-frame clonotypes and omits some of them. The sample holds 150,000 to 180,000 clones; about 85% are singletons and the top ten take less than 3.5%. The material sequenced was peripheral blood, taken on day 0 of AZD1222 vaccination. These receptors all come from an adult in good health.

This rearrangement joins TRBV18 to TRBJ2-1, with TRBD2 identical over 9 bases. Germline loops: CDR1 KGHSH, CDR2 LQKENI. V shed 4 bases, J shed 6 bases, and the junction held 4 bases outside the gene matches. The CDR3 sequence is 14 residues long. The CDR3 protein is CASSLTRGGNEQFF. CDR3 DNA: TGTGCCAGCTCACTTACGCGGGGGGGCAATGAGCAGTTCTTC.

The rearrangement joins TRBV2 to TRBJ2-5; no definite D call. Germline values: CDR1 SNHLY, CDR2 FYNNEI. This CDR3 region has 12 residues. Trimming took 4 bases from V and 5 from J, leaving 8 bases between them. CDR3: CASSGREETQYF. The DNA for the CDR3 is TGTGCCAGCAGTGGCCGCGAGGAGACCCAGTACTTC.

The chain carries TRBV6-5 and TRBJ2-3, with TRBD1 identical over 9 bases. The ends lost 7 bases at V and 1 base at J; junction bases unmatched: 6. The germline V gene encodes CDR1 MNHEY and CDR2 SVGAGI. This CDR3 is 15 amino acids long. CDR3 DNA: TGTGCCAGCAACGGACAGGGGACGGGCACAGATACGCAGTATTTT. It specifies CASNGQGTGTDTQYF.